This TCR beta chain was retrieved from a study of cytomegalovirus exposure and HLA in healthy donors. The PCR was carried out with 60 Vbeta primers and 13 Jbeta primers. Profiled with immunoSEQ multiplex PCR; TCRdb holds only in-frame clones, not every one. This repertoire shows 95,000 to 100,000 clones, around 85% found once; its top ten account for less than 5%. This receptor was obtained from a man younger than 40 in good health and CMV-seronegative. What was sequenced was PBMCs.

The CDR3 DNA is TGTGCCAGCAGCGTCACAGGGGGAATTTCACCCCTCCACTTT. This translates into CASSVTGGISPLHF. This sequence joins TRBV5-6 and TRBJ1-6; 8 bases line up with TRBD1. V dropped 4 bases and J dropped 9; count of bases not matched to a gene: 6. The germline gives CDR1 SGHDT, CDR2 YYEEEE. The CDR3 is made up of 14 amino acids.